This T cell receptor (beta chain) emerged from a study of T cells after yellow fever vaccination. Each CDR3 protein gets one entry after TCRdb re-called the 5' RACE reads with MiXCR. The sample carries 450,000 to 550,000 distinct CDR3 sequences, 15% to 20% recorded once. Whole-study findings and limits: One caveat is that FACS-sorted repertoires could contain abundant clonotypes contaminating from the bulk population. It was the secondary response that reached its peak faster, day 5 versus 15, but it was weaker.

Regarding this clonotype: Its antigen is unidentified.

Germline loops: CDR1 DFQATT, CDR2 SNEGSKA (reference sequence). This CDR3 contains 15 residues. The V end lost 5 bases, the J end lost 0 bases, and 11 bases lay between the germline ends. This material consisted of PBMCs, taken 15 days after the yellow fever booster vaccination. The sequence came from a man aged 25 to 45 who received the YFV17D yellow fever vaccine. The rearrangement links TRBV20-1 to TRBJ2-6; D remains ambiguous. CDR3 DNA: TGCAGTGCTGCTATACAAGGCTCTGGGGCCAACGTCCTGACTTTC. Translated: CSAAIQGSGANVLTF.